This is a list of T cell receptor beta chains from one sample in a study of blood T cell repertoires in COVID-19. Only in-frame clones appear in the TCRdb table, and some are missing; sequencing was by immunoSEQ multiplex PCR. In the table there are 250,000 to 350,000 clones, about 86% of which are singletons. Material: peripheral blood. Receptor source: a person aged 70 to 79 with COVID-19, enrolled during active disease. Both conserved end residues are part of each CDR3. D genes are given only for firm matches. Expanded clones are given a class, and other clones once, few, many or no size at all.

v_gene	j_gene	abundance	d_gene	CDR3aa	CDR3nt
TRBV3-1/TRBV3-2	TRBJ2-5	.	TRBD1	CASSRQGTEQETQYF	TGTGCCAGCAGCCGCCAAGGGACAGAACAAGAGACCCAGTACTTC
TRBV10-3	TRBJ1-3	once	TRBD1	CAISRDSPHTSSGNTIYF	TGTGCCATCAGCAGGGACAGCCCACATACCTCCTCTGGAAACACCATATATTTT
TRBV7-2	TRBJ2-1	.	TRBD2	CASSLVLGGINEQFF	TGTGCCAGCAGCTTAGTCTTGGGAGGGATCAATGAGCAGTTCTTC
TRBV28	TRBJ2-5	.	.	CASSFLNQETQYF	TGTGCCAGCAGTTTTTTAAACCAAGAGACCCAGTACTTC
TRBV4-2	TRBJ2-3	.	TRBD1	CASSQSPGTGQTDTQYF	TGTGCCAGCAGCCAGTCCCCCGGGACAGGTCAAACAGATACGCAGTATTTT
TRBV11-2	TRBJ1-1	.	.	CASTLIQTVNTEAFF	TGTGCCAGCACCCTTATCCAGACAGTTAACACTGAAGCTTTCTTT
TRBV20-1	TRBJ2-7	.	TRBD2	CSASRGVYEQYF	TGCAGTGCTAGTCGGGGGGTCTACGAGCAGTACTTC
TRBV6-5	TRBJ2-3	.	.	CARPSETSTDTQYF	TGTGCCAGACCTAGCGAGACTAGCACAGATACGCAGTATTTT
TRBV3-1/TRBV3-2	TRBJ2-2	few	TRBD1	CASNRDVGGYTGELFF	TGTGCCAGCAATAGGGACGTAGGGGGCTACACCGGGGAGCTGTTTTTT
TRBV2	TRBJ1-5	few	TRBD1	CASSYLDRVNQPQHF	TGTGCCAGCAGCTACCTGGACAGGGTTAATCAGCCCCAGCATTTT
TRBV9	TRBJ2-2	.	.	CASSVDDSSYTGELFF	TGTGCCAGCAGCGTAGATGATAGCAGTTACACCGGGGAGCTGTTTTTT
TRBV30	TRBJ1-2	.	.	CAWSVWGGAVPSDTF	TGTGCCTGGAGTGTGTGGGGGGGCGCGGTCCCATCCGACACCTTC
TRBV2	TRBJ2-2	.	.	CASKIGTRNTGELFF	TGTGCCAGCAAAATTGGGACAAGAAACACCGGGGAGCTGTTTTTT
TRBV28	TRBJ2-1	.	.	CASTPTVLIGNEQFF	TGTGCCAGCACCCCCACGGTTCTTATCGGGAATGAGCAGTTCTTC
TRBV18	TRBJ1-5	few	TRBD1	CASSPAGTGHQPQHF	TGTGCCAGCTCACCGGCCGGGACAGGTCATCAGCCCCAGCATTTT
TRBV14	TRBJ1-2	few	TRBD1	CASSHGSGGVYGYTF	TGTGCCAGCAGCCACGGATCAGGGGGCGTCTATGGCTACACCTTC
TRBV15	TRBJ1-1	.	.	CATSRNTEAFF	TGTGCCACCAGCCGGAACACTGAAGCTTTCTTT
TRBV10-1	TRBJ2-3	.	TRBD2	CASRTPMAGGPRRTQYF	TGCGCCAGCAGAACCCCAATGGCGGGGGGCCCTAGGAGAACGCAGTATTTT
TRBV19	TRBJ1-1	.	TRBD1	CASSRPGGRNEAFF	TGTGCCAGTAGTCGACCAGGGGGTAGGAATGAAGCTTTCTTT
TRBV6-2/TRBV6-3	TRBJ2-7	.	.	CASSPLSPYEQYF	TGTGCCAGCAGCCCCCTGTCTCCCTACGAGCAGTACTTC
TRBV24-1	TRBJ1-1	.	.	CATSDPGTEAFF	TGTGCCACCAGTGACCCCGGGACAGAAGCTTTCTTT
TRBV6-1	TRBJ2-6	.	.	CASSEIRSAGANVLTF	TGTGCCAGCAGTGAAATCAGAAGCGCTGGGGCCAACGTCCTGACTTTC
TRBV7-2	TRBJ2-7	.	TRBD2	CASSPRTPGGYEQYF	TGTGCCAGCAGCCCAAGGACCCCGGGGGGGTACGAGCAGTACTTC
TRBV4-3	TRBJ2-2	few	.	CASSQDRADGELFF	TGCGCCAGCAGCCAAGACAGGGCGGACGGGGAGCTGTTTTTT
TRBV23-1	TRBJ1-1	once	.	CATTLMGRETEAFF	TGCGCCACCACTTTGATGGGGCGCGAAACTGAAGCTTTCTTT
TRBV7-3	TRBJ2-2	.	TRBD1	CASSLGQVNTGELFF	TGTGCCAGCAGCTTGGGACAGGTGAACACCGGGGAGCTGTTTTTT
TRBV13	TRBJ1-2	.	TRBD1	CASRSQGAYGYTF	TGTGCCAGCAGATCCCAGGGGGCTTACGGCTACACCTTC
TRBV6-5	TRBJ1-5	.	.	CASRTQGQPQHF	TGTGCCAGCAGGACACAGGGTCAGCCCCAGCATTTT
TRBV3-1/TRBV3-2	TRBJ2-1	.	.	CASSQRRDFNYNEQFF	TGTGCCAGCAGCCAAAGACGGGACTTCAATTACAATGAGCAGTTCTTC
TRBV4-1	TRBJ2-2	.	.	CASSQLQRTGELFF	TGCGCCAGCAGCCAATTGCAGCGCACCGGGGAGCTGTTTTTT
TRBV5-1	TRBJ2-1	.	TRBD2	CASSSGLAGNNEQFF	TGCGCCAGCAGCTCGGGACTAGCGGGCAACAATGAGCAGTTCTTC
TRBV5-5	TRBJ2-7	.	TRBD2	CASSLQGGVYEQYF	TGTGCCAGCAGCCTCCAGGGAGGGGTCTACGAGCAGTACTTC
TRBV7-2	TRBJ2-3	.	TRBD2	CASKEGGGTDTQYF	TGTGCCAGCAAAGAGGGCGGGGGGACAGATACGCAGTATTTT
TRBV6-5	TRBJ1-6	few	.	CASSYRAAGSPLHF	TGTGCCAGCAGTTACAGGGCGGCGGGATCACCCCTCCACTTT
TRBV19	TRBJ2-7	.	.	CASSMGPSGEQYF	TGTGCCAGTAGTATGGGTCCTTCGGGGGAGCAGTACTTC
TRBV2	TRBJ1-6	.	TRBD1	CASSEELVDRGRGSPLHF	TGTGCCAGCAGTGAAGAGCTCGTCGACAGGGGGCGGGGGTCACCCCTCCACTTT
TRBV6-5	TRBJ1-2	.	.	CASSSRTAGYTF	TGTGCCAGCAGTTCCCGGACAGCTGGCTACACCTTC
TRBV7-9	TRBJ2-7	.	TRBD2	CASSSGGLAVTYEQYF	TGTGCCAGCAGCTCGGGAGGACTAGCGGTGACCTACGAGCAGTACTTC
TRBV19	TRBJ1-1	.	TRBD1	CASSPRDSLWTEAFF	TGTGCCAGTAGTCCAAGGGACAGCCTATGGACTGAAGCTTTCTTT
TRBV5-1	TRBJ2-3	.	TRBD2	CASSLGGLAGTDTQYF	TGCGCCAGCAGCTTGGGGGGACTAGCGGGCACAGATACGCAGTATTTT
TRBV27	TRBJ1-3	.	TRBD1	CASSGYRDRGKRNSGNTIYF	TGTGCCAGCAGCGGATACCGGGACAGGGGTAAACGGAACTCTGGAAACACCATATATTTT
TRBV18	TRBJ1-2	.	.	CAGRERLAPGYGYTF	TGTGCCGGCCGCGAGCGGTTGGCCCCAGGCTATGGCTACACCTTC
TRBV7-6	TRBJ2-1	few	.	CASSLGTMSGNEQFF	TGTGCCAGCAGCTTAGGGACTATGAGTGGCAATGAGCAGTTCTTC
TRBV19	TRBJ2-1	.	TRBD1	CASSLTGYNEQFF	TGTGCCAGTAGTTTGACAGGGTACAATGAGCAGTTCTTC
TRBV12-5	TRBJ2-2	.	TRBD1	CASGLVQGAPGELFF	TGTGCTAGTGGTTTAGTACAGGGGGCACCCGGGGAGCTGTTTTTT
TRBV28	TRBJ1-2	.	.	CASSPPLAGGDGYTF	TGTGCCAGCAGTCCACCCCTCGCGGGGGGCGATGGCTACACCTTC
TRBV3-1/TRBV3-2	TRBJ1-6	.	TRBD1	CASNLRQGFSPLHF	TGTGCCAGCAACTTGCGACAGGGGTTTTCACCCCTCCACTTT
TRBV2	TRBJ1-1	.	.	CASRWGVGGNTEAFF	TGTGCCAGCCGCTGGGGGGTCGGGGGAAACACTGAAGCTTTCTTT
TRBV28	TRBJ2-7	.	TRBD2	CASSLGTSIYEQYF	TGTGCCAGCAGTTTGGGGACTAGCATCTACGAGCAGTACTTC
TRBV7-8	TRBJ2-5	.	TRBD1	CASSLTGQSQETQYF	TGTGCCAGCAGCTTAACGGGACAGTCCCAAGAGACCCAGTACTTC
TRBV6-2/TRBV6-3	TRBJ1-1	.	.	CASSYSRLNTEAFF	TGTGCCAGCAGTTACTCTCGTCTGAACACTGAAGCTTTCTTT